The source of this TCR beta chain is a study of T cells expressing NK-cell markers. Study at large: Cells sorted as CD3+CD56+NKG2C+, CD3+CD56+NKG2C- and CD3+CD56-NKG2C+ T cells supplied the TCR beta repertoires. Seven of the eight sequenced donors were classified as HCMV-seropositive, and one was classified as seronegative.

TCRdb reprocessed the 5' RACE reads and keeps a single row for each CDR3 protein, giving no DNA. This sample's table has roughly 160,000 distinct CDR3 sequences. Overall study findings and caveats: The share of CD8+ T cells held by dominant NKG2C+ clonotypes was about 1.0-7.5% in several donors. A few of the donors also had these clonotypes leading their CD3+CD56-NKG2C+ fraction.

Germline V gene sequence: CDR1 SGDLS, CDR2 YYNGEE. The CDR3 extends over 15 amino acids. As to this clonotype: Its antigen is still unknown.

The sequenced material came from blood T cells: a sorted CD56 or NKG2C T cell subset, CD4+ or CD8+ T cells, or bulk PBMC T cells (not recorded which). This chain joins TRBV9 and TRBJ1-2; there is no DNA to check the TCRdb D call of TRBD1. The receptor comes from a man aged 18 to 69 in good health. The CDR3 here is CASSGTGARYYGYTF.